The 8 T cell receptor beta chains reported below all come from one sample, sequenced in a study of beta chain features in type 1 diabetes. Every bit of the isolated RNA underwent reverse transcription, so sequencing read expressed TCRB transcripts. The data were produced by immunoSEQ multiplex PCR, yet TCRdb's version contains in-frame clones alone and is incomplete. The profile shows more than 30,000 clones, roughly 67% of them singletons. Material: Tregs from blood. Receptors were obtained from a woman between 25 and 40 years old in good health.

V is TRBV7-3 and J is TRBJ2-7, with D unresolved. Trimming pared 1 base from V and 3 bases from J, leaving 7 bases between. The CDR3 is 13 amino acids. Germline CDR1 reads SGHTA; CDR2 reads FQGTGA. The CDR3 spells CASSLRPGYEQYF. In DNA form, the CDR3 reads TGTGCCAGCAGCTTAAGGCCGGGCTACGAGCAGTACTTC.

The genes are TRBV7-2 and TRBJ2-7, with 7 bases aligning to TRBD2. Germline CDR1 SGHTA, CDR2 FQGNSA. This CDR3 has 15 residues. V lost 1 base to trimming and J lost 3 bases; unmatched junction nucleotides: 6. Written as DNA, the CDR3 is TGTGCCAGCAGCTTAGACCAGCGGGGCTACTACGAGCAGTACTTC. As protein: CASSLDQRGYYEQYF.

This chain links TRBV7-9 with TRBJ2-2; no clear D. The CDR3 covers 16 residues. In germline, CDR1 is SEHNR, CDR2 FQNEAQ (reference sequence). The V and J ends lost 5 bases and 1 base respectively, with 14 bases between them. CDR3 amino acids: CASSIPGGLNTGELFF. The CDR3 DNA sequence: TGTGCCAGCAGCATTCCGGGTGGATTGAACACCGGGGAGCTGTTTTTT.

CDR3 sequence reads: CASSLRVAGYNEQFF. For the CDR3, the DNA is TGTGCCAGCAGCTTACGTGTAGCGGGATACAATGAGCAGTTCTTC. The rearrangement links TRBV7-9 to TRBJ2-1; TRBD2 matches 8 bases. The V gene's germline CDR1 is SEHNR and CDR2 FQNEAQ (reference sequence). The CDR3 has 15 residues. The trim removed 2 bases at V and 4 bases at J, leaving 4 bases unmatched.

This clone turned up a few times. The chain carries TRBV7-3 and TRBJ2-2; D is ambiguous. The CDR3 is 14 amino acids. Germline loops: CDR1 SGHTA, CDR2 FQGTGA. V was pared by 2 bases and J by 1 base, with 5 bases between. Here the CDR3 DNA reads TGTGCCAGCAGCTTAGGCGGGAACACCGGGGAGCTGTTTTTT. This translates into CASSLGGNTGELFF.

The chain is built from TRBV10-3 and TRBJ2-2; tentatively, D is TRBD1 (6 bases). The CDR3 has 18 amino acids. CDR1 is ENHRY, CDR2 SYGVKD, per germline. The V and J ends lost 2 bases and 1 base respectively, with 17 bases between them. CDR3 sequence reads: CAISEIFGPGQNTGELFF. As DNA, the CDR3 is TGTGCCATCAGTGAGATTTTCGGCCCGGGACAGAACACCGGGGAGCTGTTTTTT.

This clone was counted a few times. The chain links TRBV10-3 to TRBJ2-3; a weak D match, TRBD1 (6 bases). The CDR3 is 15 residues long. The V end was cut by 2 bases, the J end by 0 bases, with 9 bases between. From germline, CDR1 is ENHRY and CDR2 SYGVKD. This CDR3 reads CAISEPGQSTDTQYF. As DNA, the CDR3 is TGTGCCATCAGTGAGCCCGGACAGAGCACAGATACGCAGTATTTT.

This chain links TRBV4-3 with TRBJ2-1; 12 nucleotides match TRBD2. The CDR3 sequence is 18 residues long. V was pared by 0 bases and J by 5 bases, with 8 bases of the junction left unmatched. Germline V gene lookup returns CDR1 LGHNA and CDR2 YSLEER. The CDR3 bases are TGCGCCAGCAGCCAAGATCGCCTTCTAGCGGGAGGGGACAATGAGCAGTTCTTC. Encoded protein: CASSQDRLLAGGDNEQFF.